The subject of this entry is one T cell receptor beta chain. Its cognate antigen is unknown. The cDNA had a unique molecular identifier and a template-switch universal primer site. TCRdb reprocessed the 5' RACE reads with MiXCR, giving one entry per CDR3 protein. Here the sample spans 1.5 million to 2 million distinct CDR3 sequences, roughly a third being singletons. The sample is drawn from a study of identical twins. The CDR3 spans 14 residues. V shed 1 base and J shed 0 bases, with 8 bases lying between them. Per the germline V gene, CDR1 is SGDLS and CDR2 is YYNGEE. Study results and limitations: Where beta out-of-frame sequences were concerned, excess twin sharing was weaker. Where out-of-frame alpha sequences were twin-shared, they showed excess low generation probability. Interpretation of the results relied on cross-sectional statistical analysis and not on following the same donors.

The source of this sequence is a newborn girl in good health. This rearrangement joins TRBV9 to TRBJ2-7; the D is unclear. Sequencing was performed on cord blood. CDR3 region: CASSVSLHSYEQYF. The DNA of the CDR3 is TGTGCCAGCAGCGTATCCCTCCACTCCTACGAGCAGTACTTC.